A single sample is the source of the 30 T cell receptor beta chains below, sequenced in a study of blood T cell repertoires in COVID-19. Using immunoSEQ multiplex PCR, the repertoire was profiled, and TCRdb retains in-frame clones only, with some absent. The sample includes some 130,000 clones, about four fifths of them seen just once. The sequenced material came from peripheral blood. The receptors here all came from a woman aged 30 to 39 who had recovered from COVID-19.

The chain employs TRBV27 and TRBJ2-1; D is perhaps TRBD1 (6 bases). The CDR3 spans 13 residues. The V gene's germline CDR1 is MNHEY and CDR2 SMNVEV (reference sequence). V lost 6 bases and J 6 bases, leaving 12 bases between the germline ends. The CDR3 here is CASSLLGANEQFF. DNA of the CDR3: TGTGCCAGCAGCCTTTTGGGGGCCAATGAGCAGTTCTTC.

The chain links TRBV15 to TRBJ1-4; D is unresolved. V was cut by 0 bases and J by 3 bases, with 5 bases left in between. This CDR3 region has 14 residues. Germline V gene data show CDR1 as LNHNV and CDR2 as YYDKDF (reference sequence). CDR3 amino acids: CATSREAANEKLFF. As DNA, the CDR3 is TGTGCCACCAGCAGAGAGGCGGCTAATGAAAAACTGTTTTTT.

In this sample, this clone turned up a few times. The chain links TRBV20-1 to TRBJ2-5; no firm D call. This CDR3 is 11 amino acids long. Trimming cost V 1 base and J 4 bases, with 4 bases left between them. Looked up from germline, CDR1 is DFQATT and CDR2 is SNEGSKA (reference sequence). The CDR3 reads CSARALETQYF. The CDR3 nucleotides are TGCAGTGCTAGAGCTTTAGAGACCCAGTACTTC.

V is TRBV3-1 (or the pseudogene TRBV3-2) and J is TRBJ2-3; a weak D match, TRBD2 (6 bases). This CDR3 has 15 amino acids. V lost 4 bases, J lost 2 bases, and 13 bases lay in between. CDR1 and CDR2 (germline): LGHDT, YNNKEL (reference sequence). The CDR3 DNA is TGTGCCAGCAGCCGTCGGACTATATCCACAGATACGCAGTATTTT. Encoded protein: CASSRRTISTDTQYF.

As DNA, the CDR3 is TGTGCCAGCAGCGCCCCCCTTGGCAGCTCTGGAAACACCATATATTTT. Protein sequence: CASSAPLGSSGNTIYF. The rearrangement joins TRBV9 to TRBJ1-3; D is undetermined. Germline V CDR1 and CDR2: SGDLS, YYNGEE. The CDR3 runs to 16 residues. V was clipped by 3 bases and J by 0 bases, with 13 bases between them.

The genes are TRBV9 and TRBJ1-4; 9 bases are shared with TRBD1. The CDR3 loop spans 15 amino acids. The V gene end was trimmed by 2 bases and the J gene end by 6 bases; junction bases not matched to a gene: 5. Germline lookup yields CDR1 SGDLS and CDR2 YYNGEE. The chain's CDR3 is CASSVGRTGDEKLFF. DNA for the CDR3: TGTGCCAGCAGCGTGGGCAGGACAGGGGATGAAAAACTGTTTTTT. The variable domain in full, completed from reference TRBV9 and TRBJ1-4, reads DSGVTQTPKHLITATGQRVTLRCSPRSGDLSVYWYQQSLDQGLQFLIQYYNGEERAKGNILERFSAQQFPDLHSELNLSSLELGDSALYFCASSVGRTGDEKLFFGSGTQLSVL.

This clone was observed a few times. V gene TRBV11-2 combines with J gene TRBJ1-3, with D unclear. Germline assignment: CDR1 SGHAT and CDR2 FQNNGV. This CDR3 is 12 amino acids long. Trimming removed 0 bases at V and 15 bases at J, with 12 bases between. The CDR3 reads CASSLDRGVRYF. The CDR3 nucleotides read TGTGCCAGCAGCTTAGATCGGGGTGTTAGATATTTT.

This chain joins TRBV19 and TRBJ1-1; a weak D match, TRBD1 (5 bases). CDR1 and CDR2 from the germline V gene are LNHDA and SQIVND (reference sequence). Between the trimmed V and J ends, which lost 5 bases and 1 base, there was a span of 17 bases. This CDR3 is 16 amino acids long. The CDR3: CASSPRGVGPNTEAFF. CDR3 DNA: TGTGCCAGTAGTCCCCGGGGGGTCGGACCGAACACTGAAGCTTTCTTT.

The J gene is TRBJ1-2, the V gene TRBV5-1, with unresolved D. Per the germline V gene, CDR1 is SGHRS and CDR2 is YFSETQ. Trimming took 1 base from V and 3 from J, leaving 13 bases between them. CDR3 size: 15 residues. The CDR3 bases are TGCGCCAGCAGCTTGCTGGGAGGGCTAGACTATGGCTACACCTTC. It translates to CASSLLGGLDYGYTF.

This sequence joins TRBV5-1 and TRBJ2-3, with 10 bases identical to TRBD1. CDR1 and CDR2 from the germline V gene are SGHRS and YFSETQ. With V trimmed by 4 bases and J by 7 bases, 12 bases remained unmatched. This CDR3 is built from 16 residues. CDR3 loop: CASSERTGGLLNTQYF. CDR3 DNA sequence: TGCGCCAGCAGCGAACGGACAGGGGGACTTTTAAATACGCAGTATTTT.

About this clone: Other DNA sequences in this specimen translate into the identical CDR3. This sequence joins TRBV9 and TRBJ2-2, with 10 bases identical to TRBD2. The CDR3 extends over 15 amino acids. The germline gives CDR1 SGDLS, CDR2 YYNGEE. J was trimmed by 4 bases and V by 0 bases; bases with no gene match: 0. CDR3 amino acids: CASSVGLAGTGELFF. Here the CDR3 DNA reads TGTGCCAGCAGCGTAGGACTAGCGGGCACCGGGGAGCTGTTTTTT.

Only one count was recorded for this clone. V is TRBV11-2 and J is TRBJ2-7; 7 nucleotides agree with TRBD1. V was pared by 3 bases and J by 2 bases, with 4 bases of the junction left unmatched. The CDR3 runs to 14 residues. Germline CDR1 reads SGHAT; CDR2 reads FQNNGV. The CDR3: CASSLTGSAYEQYF. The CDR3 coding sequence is TGTGCCAGCAGCTTGACAGGGTCCGCCTACGAGCAGTACTTC.

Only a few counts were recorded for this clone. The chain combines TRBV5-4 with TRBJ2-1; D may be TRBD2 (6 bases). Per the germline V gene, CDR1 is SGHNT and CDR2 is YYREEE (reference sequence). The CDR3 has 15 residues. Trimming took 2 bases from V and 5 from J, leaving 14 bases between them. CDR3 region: CASSFYTSLNNEQFF. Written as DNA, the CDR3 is TGTGCCAGCAGCTTTTACACTAGCTTAAACAATGAGCAGTTCTTC. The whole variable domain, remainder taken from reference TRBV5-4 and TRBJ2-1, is ETGVTQSPTHLIKTRGQQVTLRCSSQSGHNTVSWYQQALGQGPQFIFQYYREEENGRGNFPPRFSGLQFPNYSSELNVNALELDDSALYLCASSFYTSLNNEQFFGPGTRLTVL.

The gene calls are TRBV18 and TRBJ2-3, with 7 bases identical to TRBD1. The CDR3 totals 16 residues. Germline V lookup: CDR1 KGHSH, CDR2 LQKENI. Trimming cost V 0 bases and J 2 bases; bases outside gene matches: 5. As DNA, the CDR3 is TGTGCCAGCTCACCACCGGAAGGGGGCCCCACAGATACGCAGTATTTT. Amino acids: CASSPPEGGPTDTQYF.

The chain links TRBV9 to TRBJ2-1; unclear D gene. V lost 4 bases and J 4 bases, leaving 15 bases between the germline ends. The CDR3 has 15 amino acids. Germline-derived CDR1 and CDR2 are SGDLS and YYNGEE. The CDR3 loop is CASSPASDRYNEQFF. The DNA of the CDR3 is TGTGCCAGCAGCCCCGCCAGCGATCGATACAATGAGCAGTTCTTC.

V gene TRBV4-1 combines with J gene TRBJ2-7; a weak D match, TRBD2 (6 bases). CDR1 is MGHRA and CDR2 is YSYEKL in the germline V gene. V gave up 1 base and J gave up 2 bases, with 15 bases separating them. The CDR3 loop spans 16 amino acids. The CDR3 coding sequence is TGCGCCAGCAGCCAAGGGGGAGGAGGTCTGACCTACGAGCAGTACTTC. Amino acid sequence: CASSQGGGGLTYEQYF.

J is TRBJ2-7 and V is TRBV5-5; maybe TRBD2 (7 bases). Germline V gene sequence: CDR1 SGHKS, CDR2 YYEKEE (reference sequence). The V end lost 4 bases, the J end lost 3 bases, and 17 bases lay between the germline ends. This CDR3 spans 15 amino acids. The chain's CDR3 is CASSLSRGGYYEQYF. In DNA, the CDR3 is TGTGCCAGCAGCCTCTCGAGGGGGGGTTACTACGAGCAGTACTTC.

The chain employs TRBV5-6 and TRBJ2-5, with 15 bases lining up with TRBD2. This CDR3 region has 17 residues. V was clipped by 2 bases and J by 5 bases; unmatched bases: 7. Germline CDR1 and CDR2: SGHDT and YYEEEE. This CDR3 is CASSLPGLAGGLETQYF. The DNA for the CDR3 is TGTGCCAGCAGCTTACCGGGACTAGCGGGAGGTTTGGAGACCCAGTACTTC.

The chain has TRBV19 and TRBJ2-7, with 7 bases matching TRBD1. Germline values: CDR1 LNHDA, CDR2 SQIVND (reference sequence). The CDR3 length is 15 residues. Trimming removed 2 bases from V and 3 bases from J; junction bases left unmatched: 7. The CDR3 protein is CASSISTGEVYEQYF. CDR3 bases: TGTGCCAGTAGTATATCTACAGGGGAAGTCTACGAGCAGTACTTC.

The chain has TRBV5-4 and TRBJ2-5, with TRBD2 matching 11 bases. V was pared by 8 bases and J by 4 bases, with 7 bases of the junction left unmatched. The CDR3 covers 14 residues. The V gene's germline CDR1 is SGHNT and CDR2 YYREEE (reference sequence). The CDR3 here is CASRLAGGGETQYF. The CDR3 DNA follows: TGTGCCAGTAGATTAGCGGGAGGGGGAGAGACCCAGTACTTC.

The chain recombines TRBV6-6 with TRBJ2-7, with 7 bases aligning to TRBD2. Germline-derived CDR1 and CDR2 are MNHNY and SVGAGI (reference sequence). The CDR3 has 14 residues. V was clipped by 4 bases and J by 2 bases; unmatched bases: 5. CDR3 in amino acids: CASSFDGGTYEQYF. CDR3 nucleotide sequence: TGTGCCAGCAGTTTCGACGGGGGGACCTACGAGCAGTACTTC.

The CDR3 DNA follows: TGTGCCAGCAGTTCGAACAGGGGTGGCTACGAGCAGTACTTC. This codes for CASSSNRGGYEQYF. The chain uses TRBV27 and TRBJ2-7; 7 nucleotides line up with TRBD1. Germline V gives CDR1 MNHEY, CDR2 SMNVEV (reference sequence). V was pared by 4 bases and J by 3 bases, with 6 bases of the junction left unmatched. The CDR3 sequence is 14 residues long.

CDR3 in amino acids: CASSSPTSPHSRSYNEQFF. The CDR3 coding sequence is TGTGCCAGCAGCTCTCCTACTAGTCCCCACTCTCGCTCCTACAATGAGCAGTTCTTC. The J gene is TRBJ2-1, the V gene TRBV5-6; D is perhaps TRBD2 (5 bases). Germline values: CDR1 SGHDT, CDR2 YYEEEE. The length of the CDR3 is 19 residues. V lost 3 bases to trimming and J lost 0 bases, with 22 bases between them.

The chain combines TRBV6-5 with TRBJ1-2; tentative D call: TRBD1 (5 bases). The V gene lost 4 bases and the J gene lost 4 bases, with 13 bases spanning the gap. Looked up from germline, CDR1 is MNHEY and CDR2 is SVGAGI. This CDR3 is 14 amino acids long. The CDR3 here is CASSLETALYGYTF. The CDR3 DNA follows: TGTGCCAGCAGTTTAGAGACAGCCCTCTATGGCTACACCTTC.

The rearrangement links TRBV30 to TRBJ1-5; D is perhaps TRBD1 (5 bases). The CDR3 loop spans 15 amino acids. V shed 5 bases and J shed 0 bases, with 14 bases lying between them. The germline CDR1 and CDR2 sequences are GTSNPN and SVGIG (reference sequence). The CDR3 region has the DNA TGTGCCTGGGCCCCGGGACTTATTAGCAATCAGCCCCAGCATTTT. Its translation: CAWAPGLISNQPQHF.

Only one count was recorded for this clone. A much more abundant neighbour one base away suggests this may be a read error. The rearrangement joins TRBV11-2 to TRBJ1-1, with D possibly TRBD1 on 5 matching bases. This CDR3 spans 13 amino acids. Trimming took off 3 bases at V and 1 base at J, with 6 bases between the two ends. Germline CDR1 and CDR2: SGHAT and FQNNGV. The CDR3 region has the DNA TGTGCCAGCAGCTTGCAGGGGAACACTGAAGCTTTCTTT. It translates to CASSLQGNTEAFF.

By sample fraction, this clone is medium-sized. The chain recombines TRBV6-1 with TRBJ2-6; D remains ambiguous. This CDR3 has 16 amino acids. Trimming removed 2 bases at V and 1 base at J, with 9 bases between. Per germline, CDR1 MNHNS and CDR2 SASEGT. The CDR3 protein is CASSESTGSGANVLTF. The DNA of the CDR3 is TGTGCCAGCAGTGAATCGACTGGATCTGGGGCCAACGTCCTGACTTTC.

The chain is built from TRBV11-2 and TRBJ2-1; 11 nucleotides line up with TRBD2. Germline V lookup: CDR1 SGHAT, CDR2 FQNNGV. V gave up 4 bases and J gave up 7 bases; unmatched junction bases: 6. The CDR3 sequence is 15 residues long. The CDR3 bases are TGTGCCAGCAGCTCCGGGACTAGCGGACTAAATGAGCAGTTCTTC. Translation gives CASSSGTSGLNEQFF.

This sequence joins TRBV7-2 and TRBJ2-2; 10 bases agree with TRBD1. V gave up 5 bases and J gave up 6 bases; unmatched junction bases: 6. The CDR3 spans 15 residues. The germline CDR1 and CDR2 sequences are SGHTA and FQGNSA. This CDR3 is CASSTRTGGAGELFF. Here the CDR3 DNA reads TGTGCCAGCAGCACCCGGACAGGGGGTGCCGGGGAGCTGTTTTTT.

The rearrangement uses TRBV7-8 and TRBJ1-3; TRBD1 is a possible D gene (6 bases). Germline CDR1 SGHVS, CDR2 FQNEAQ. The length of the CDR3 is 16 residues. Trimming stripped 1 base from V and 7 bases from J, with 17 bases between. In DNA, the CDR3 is TGTGCCAGCAGCTTAGAGAGGGGGTTCTTAGGGAACACCATATATTTT. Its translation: CASSLERGFLGNTIYF.